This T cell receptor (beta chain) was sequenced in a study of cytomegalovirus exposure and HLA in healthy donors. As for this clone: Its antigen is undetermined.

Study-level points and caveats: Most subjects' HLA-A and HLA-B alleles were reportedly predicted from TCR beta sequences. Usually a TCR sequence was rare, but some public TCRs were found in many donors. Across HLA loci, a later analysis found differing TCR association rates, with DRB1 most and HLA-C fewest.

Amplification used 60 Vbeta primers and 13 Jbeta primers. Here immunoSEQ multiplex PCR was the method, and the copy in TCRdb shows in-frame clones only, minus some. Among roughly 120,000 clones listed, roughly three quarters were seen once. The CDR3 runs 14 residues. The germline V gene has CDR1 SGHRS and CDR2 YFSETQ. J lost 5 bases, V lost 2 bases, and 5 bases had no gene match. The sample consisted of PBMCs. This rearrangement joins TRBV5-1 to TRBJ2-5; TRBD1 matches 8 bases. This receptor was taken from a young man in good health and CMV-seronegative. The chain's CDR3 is CASSLGGTGETQYF. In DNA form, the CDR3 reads TGCGCCAGCAGCTTAGGAGGGACAGGCGAGACCCAGTACTTC.